One and the same sample provided the 32 T cell receptor beta chains below, sequenced in a study of cytomegalovirus exposure and HLA in healthy donors. The assay was immunoSEQ multiplex PCR, and TCRdb's table has in-frame clones only and misses some. The sample includes fewer than 200,000 clones, roughly 86% of them seen just once. Source material: PBMCs. The receptors come from a man aged 18-30 years in good health and CMV-seropositive.

The V and J genes are TRBV7-8 and TRBJ2-1; 8 bases fit TRBD2. The germline gives CDR1 SGHVS, CDR2 FQNEAQ. This CDR3 has 15 residues. The V segment lost 1 base and the J segment 5 bases; nucleotides outside the gene matches: 4. The CDR3 DNA follows: TGTGCCAGCAGCTTAGGTCTAGCGGGCAACAATGAGCAGTTCTTC. The encoded protein is CASSLGLAGNNEQFF.

The rearrangement joins TRBV4-3 to TRBJ1-5, with D hard to call. V gave up 0 bases and J gave up 5 bases, with 14 bases separating them. Germline V gene data show CDR1 as LGHNA and CDR2 as YSLEER. There are 16 residues in the CDR3. CDR3: CASSQEYAADYQPQHF. CDR3 DNA sequence: TGCGCCAGCAGCCAAGAGTACGCGGCAGACTATCAGCCCCAGCATTTT.

This chain joins TRBV15 and TRBJ2-7; TRBD2 is a possible D gene (6 bases). This CDR3 region has 12 residues. V was trimmed by 4 bases and J by 6 bases, leaving 10 bases between them. The germline CDR1 and CDR2 sequences are LNHNV and YYDKDF (reference sequence). The CDR3 region has the DNA TGTGCCACCAGCAATTGGGGGGTCGAGCAGTACTTC. This codes for CATSNWGVEQYF.

Concerning this clone itself: This sample also contains other DNA sequences that code for the same CDR3. CDR3 nucleotide sequence: TGCGCCAGCAGCTTGGGACAGGGCGCCTACGAGCAGTACTTC. Residues: CASSLGQGAYEQYF. The chain combines TRBV5-1 with TRBJ2-7, with 7 nucleotides matching TRBD1. The V gene's germline CDR1 is SGHRS and CDR2 YFSETQ. This CDR3 is built from 14 residues. Unmatched junction bases numbered 2, after V lost 0 bases and J lost 2 bases.

Worth noting for this clone: In the same sample, other DNA sequences code for this CDR3. CDR3 amino acids: CASSLRSGATDTQYF. The CDR3 DNA follows: TGTGCCAGCAGTTTGCGTAGCGGGGCCACAGATACGCAGTATTTT. V usage is TRBV7-9 and J usage is TRBJ2-3, with 8 bases that match TRBD2. The ends lost 6 bases at V and 2 bases at J; junction bases unmatched: 7. The CDR3 has 15 amino acids. In germline, CDR1 is SEHNR, CDR2 FQNEAQ (reference sequence).

The rearrangement uses TRBV4-3 and TRBJ1-1; TRBD1 might be the D (6 bases). Trimming took 1 base from V and 5 from J, leaving 14 bases between them. From germline, CDR1 is LGHNA and CDR2 YSLEER. The CDR3 spans 15 residues. The CDR3, as DNA: TGCGCCAGCAGCCAAGCAGCGGTGGGGGCAACTGAAGCTTTCTTT. Amino acid sequence: CASSQAAVGATEAFF.

The J gene is TRBJ2-1, the V gene TRBV13; TRBD2 matches at 9 bases. Trimming took 2 bases from V and 8 from J; bases not matched to a gene: 7. The CDR3 has 15 residues. The V gene's germline CDR1 is PRHDT and CDR2 FYEKMQ (reference sequence). The CDR3 loop is CASSLKAGGGDEQFF. In nucleotides, the CDR3 is TGTGCCAGCAGCTTAAAAGCGGGGGGCGGGGATGAGCAGTTCTTC.

The chain links TRBV29-1 to TRBJ2-5; TRBD1 matches at 10 bases. The V and J ends lost 5 bases and 4 bases, in that order; junction bases with no gene match: 7. CDR3 size: 14 residues. The germline gives CDR1 SQVTM, CDR2 ANQGSEA. The CDR3: CSVRGTGVGETQYF. CDR3 bases: TGCAGCGTTCGAGGGACAGGGGTAGGAGAGACCCAGTACTTC. The variable domain in full, with the rest retrieved from reference TRBV29-1 and TRBJ2-5, is SAVISQKPSRDICQRGTSLTIQCQVDSQVTMMFWYRQQPGQSLTLIATANQGSEATYESGFVIDKFPISRPNLTFSTLTVSNMSPEDSSIYLCSVRGTGVGETQYFGPGTRLLVL.

The chain carries TRBV5-6 and TRBJ1-5; 8 nucleotides agree with TRBD1. The CDR3 length is 16 residues. Germline V CDR1 and CDR2: SGHDT, YYEEEE. Trimming removed 3 bases from V and 0 bases from J; junction bases left unmatched: 5. DNA for the CDR3: TGTGCCAGCAGCTCCGCCACAGGGGGTAGCAATCAGCCCCAGCATTTT. This translates into CASSSATGGSNQPQHF.

The chain carries TRBV4-2 and TRBJ1-4, with D uncertain. The CDR3 has 16 residues. CDR1 LGHNA and CDR2 YNFKEQ come from the germline V gene. The V end was cut by 1 base, the J end by 4 bases, with 13 bases between. Here the CDR3 DNA reads TGTGCCAGCAGCCAAGTCTCACTGCGGATTAATGAAAAACTGTTTTTT. Translating gives CASSQVSLRINEKLFF.

This chain links TRBV7-9 with TRBJ1-3; a weak D match, TRBD1 (6 bases). Germline V gene sequence: CDR1 SEHNR, CDR2 FQNEAQ (reference sequence). Trimming stripped 3 bases from V and 7 bases from J, with 16 bases between. CDR3 length: 15 residues. The CDR3 loop is CASSFLGGASNTIYF. In nucleotides, the CDR3 is TGTGCCAGCAGCTTCCTTGGGGGCGCGAGCAACACCATATATTTT.

This sequence joins TRBV5-5 and TRBJ1-1, with D perhaps TRBD1 (6 bases). Trimming shortened V by 1 base and J by 0 bases, and 10 bases separated the two germline ends. CDR3 size: 15 residues. Germline values: CDR1 SGHKS, CDR2 YYEKEE (reference sequence). The CDR3 bases are TGTGCCAGCAGCTTGTACGGGGGGCTGAACACTGAAGCTTTCTTT. It yields the protein CASSLYGGLNTEAFF.

The table lists this clone with many counts. The chain is built from TRBV21-1 and TRBJ2-3; TRBD1, the table's D call, lacks a check against the DNA. TRBV21-1 is shown as a pseudogene. CDR3 size: 17 residues. CDR3 amino acids: CASVQGDRSIHPDTQYF. The CDR3 DNA is TGTGCCAGCGTACAGGGGGACCGGTCGATTCATCCAGATACGCAGTATTTT.

The chain joins TRBV5-1 to TRBJ2-7; 7 bases agree with TRBD2. The J segment lost 0 bases and the V segment lost 5 bases, leaving 8 bases of the junction unmatched. There are 15 residues in the CDR3. Germline-derived CDR1 and CDR2 are SGHRS and YFSETQ. The CDR3 DNA follows: TGCGCCAGCAGATATGAGCGGGGCAGCTCCTACGAGCAGTACTTC. Translation gives CASRYERGSSYEQYF.

V and J are TRBV5-1 and TRBJ1-4; D remains ambiguous. V dropped 0 bases and J dropped 0 bases, with 6 bases sitting between them. This CDR3 has 15 residues. The germline CDR1 and CDR2 sequences are SGHRS and YFSETQ. The CDR3 DNA reads as TGCGCCAGCAGCTTGGAGGACTCAACTAATGAAAAACTGTTTTTT. Protein: CASSLEDSTNEKLFF.

The chain employs TRBV30 and TRBJ2-1; D unclear. The germline CDR1 and CDR2 sequences are GTSNPN and SVGIG (reference sequence). This CDR3 has 12 residues. The ends were cut back, 1 base at V and 8 bases at J, with 9 bases in the middle. CDR3 sequence: CAWSETNYEQFF. In DNA, the CDR3 is TGTGCCTGGAGTGAAACGAACTATGAGCAGTTCTTC.

The rearrangement uses TRBV5-1 and TRBJ2-7; possibly TRBD2 for D (6 bases). V lost 0 bases and J 2 bases, leaving 9 bases between the germline ends. This CDR3 contains 14 residues. Germline V gene lookup returns CDR1 SGHRS and CDR2 YFSETQ. The CDR3 DNA reads as TGCGCCAGCAGCTTGGGGCGGGGTCCCTACGAGCAGTACTTC. This codes for CASSLGRGPYEQYF.

This rearrangement joins TRBV7-8 to TRBJ2-7; maybe TRBD1 (5 bases). V was shortened by 3 bases and J by 1 base, with 7 bases between the two germline ends. This CDR3 region has 13 residues. Germline CDR1 SGHVS, CDR2 FQNEAQ. The CDR3 spells CASSFSGSYEQYF. The CDR3 DNA is TGTGCCAGCAGCTTCTCAGGGTCCTACGAGCAGTACTTC.

This clone was counted a few times. The chain carries TRBV27 and TRBJ2-2; a possible D gene is TRBD1 (6 bases). Trimming cost V 10 bases and J 11 bases, with 23 bases left between them. Germline-derived CDR1 and CDR2 are MNHEY and SMNVEV (reference sequence). The CDR3 totals 14 residues. The CDR3 sequence is CATIDLGAGTELFF. For the CDR3, the DNA is TGTGCCACCATTGACTTGGGGGCCGGTACCGAGCTGTTTTTT.

The gene calls are TRBV28 and TRBJ2-2; possibly TRBD1 for D (5 bases). CDR3 length: 13 residues. CDR1 is MDHEN and CDR2 is SYDVKM in the germline V gene. CDR3 DNA sequence: TGTGCAATACTACGGAAGGGGACCGGGGAGCTGTTTTTT. Its protein is CAILRKGTGELFF.

This clone was seen only once. The V call is TRBV5-1, the J call TRBJ2-3; a weak D match, TRBD2 (6 bases). Trimming removed 5 bases at V and 2 bases at J, with 6 bases between. Germline V CDR1 and CDR2: SGHRS, YFSETQ. The CDR3 covers 12 residues. The chain's CDR3 is CASRDYTDTQYF. Here the CDR3 DNA reads TGCGCCAGCAGGGACTACACAGATACGCAGTATTTT.

This chain links TRBV7-2 with TRBJ2-2, with TRBD2 identical over 7 bases. CDR1 and CDR2 from the germline V gene are SGHTA and FQGNSA. V shed 6 bases and J 3 bases; nucleotides not matched to a gene: 4. This CDR3 has 14 amino acids. The CDR3 region is CASRFGGDTGELFF. CDR3 in DNA: TGTGCCAGCAGATTTGGGGGGGACACCGGGGAGCTGTTTTTT.

This sequence joins TRBV5-4 and TRBJ2-3; weak D call: TRBD1 (6 bases). In germline, CDR1 is SGHNT, CDR2 YYREEE (reference sequence). V was trimmed by 4 bases and J by 6 bases, leaving 12 bases between them. The CDR3 runs to 13 residues. In DNA form, the CDR3 reads TGTGCCAGCAGCGACAGACAGGCGGATACGCAGTATTTT. This gives the protein CASSDRQADTQYF.

This clone was recorded once. The rearrangement uses TRBV7-9 and TRBJ1-1, with D maybe TRBD1 (6 bases). The V end lost 5 bases, the J end lost 3 bases, and 10 bases lay between the germline ends. CDR3 length: 13 amino acids. Germline V gene sequence: CDR1 SEHNR, CDR2 FQNEAQ (reference sequence). The CDR3 protein is CASSVPGDTEAFF. In DNA, the CDR3 is TGTGCCAGCAGCGTCCCAGGGGACACTGAAGCTTTCTTT. Variable domain in full (rest from reference TRBV7-9 and TRBJ1-1): DTGVSQNPRHKITKRGQNVTFRCDPISEHNRLYWYRQTLGQGPEFLTYFQNEAQLEKSRLLSDRFSAERPKGSFSTLEIQRTEQGDSAMYLCASSVPGDTEAFFGQGTRLTVV.

The chain uses TRBV5-3 and TRBJ1-5, with 7 bases matching TRBD1. TRBV5-3 is assigned to the ORF class and has an uncertain function. Trimming removed 4 bases from V and 7 bases from J; junction bases left unmatched: 8. The CDR3 is 14 residues long. This chain's CDR3 is CARSGTDLPQPQHF. CDR3 nucleotides: TGTGCCAGAAGCGGGACAGACCTTCCGCAGCCCCAGCATTTT.

The rearrangement uses TRBV5-1 and TRBJ2-2; 9 nucleotides align to TRBD2. The J segment lost 0 bases and the V segment lost 4 bases, leaving 10 bases of the junction unmatched. The germline V gene encodes CDR1 SGHRS and CDR2 YFSETQ. This CDR3 is 18 amino acids long. The CDR3 loop reads CASSTDSGGVANTGELFF. DNA of the CDR3: TGCGCCAGCAGCACTGATAGCGGGGGAGTCGCGAACACCGGGGAGCTGTTTTTT. Full variable domain (outside the CDR3, taken from reference TRBV5-1 and TRBJ2-2): KAGVTQTPRYLIKTRGQQVTLSCSPISGHRSVSWYQQTPGQGLQFLFEYFSETQRNKGNFPGRFSGRQFSNSRSEMNVSTLELGDSALYLCASSTDSGGVANTGELFFGEGSRLTVL.

The chain couples TRBV7-2 to TRBJ2-3, with 8 nucleotides matching TRBD1. The CDR3 length is 15 residues. The J segment lost 2 bases and the V segment lost 5 bases, leaving 6 bases of the junction unmatched. Germline V lookup: CDR1 SGHTA, CDR2 FQGNSA. For the CDR3, the DNA is TGTGCCAGCAGCCCCCGACAGGGGATCACAGATACGCAGTATTTT. Protein sequence: CASSPRQGITDTQYF.

The CDR3 nucleotides read TGTGCCAGTAGTCCCTGGACAGGGGGAAACACTGAAGCTTTCTTT. As protein: CASSPWTGGNTEAFF. The rearrangement uses TRBV19 and TRBJ1-1; TRBD1 matches at 10 bases. The CDR3 loop spans 15 amino acids. After removal of 5 bases from V and 2 bases from J, the junction contained 5 bases not matched to a gene. Germline lookup yields CDR1 LNHDA and CDR2 SQIVND (reference sequence).

The rearrangement joins TRBV2 to TRBJ2-1, with 10 positions matching TRBD1. This CDR3 comprises 16 residues. The germline gives CDR1 SNHLY, CDR2 FYNNEI. V shed 4 bases, J shed 6 bases, and the junction held 9 bases outside the gene matches. This CDR3 reads CASSGSRTGGLNEQFF. In DNA, the CDR3 is TGTGCCAGCAGTGGGTCCAGGACAGGGGGTCTCAATGAGCAGTTCTTC.

V gene TRBV19 combines with J gene TRBJ1-2, with TRBD1 identical over 9 bases. Germline V lookup: CDR1 LNHDA, CDR2 SQIVND (reference sequence). CDR3 size: 12 residues. With 4 bases clipped from V and 8 bases from J, the junction kept 2 bases outside the gene matches. The CDR3 is CASSRDRDGYTF. DNA for the CDR3: TGTGCCAGTAGTAGGGACAGGGACGGCTACACCTTC.

The rearrangement joins TRBV6-4 to TRBJ2-1; 7 positions agree with TRBD2. CDR1 and CDR2 from the germline V gene are MRHNA and SNTAGT. CDR3 size: 14 residues. Trimming removed 2 bases from V and 4 bases from J; junction bases left unmatched: 2. CDR3: CASSDGGEYNEQFF. CDR3 in DNA: TGTGCCAGCAGTGACGGGGGGGAATACAATGAGCAGTTCTTC.

The V and J genes are TRBV13 and TRBJ1-2; D is perhaps TRBD1 (6 bases). Per germline, CDR1 PRHDT and CDR2 FYEKMQ (reference sequence). Trimming cost V 4 bases and J 8 bases, with 11 bases left between them. The CDR3 is made up of 12 amino acids. CDR3 DNA sequence: TGTGCCAGCAGCTCCTACAGGGAAGGCTACACCTTC. It specifies CASSSYREGYTF.